The 29 T cell receptor beta chains below all came from one sample that was sequenced in a study of Ad26.COV2.S vaccination and SARS-CoV-2 variants. Produced via immunoSEQ multiplex PCR; TCRdb's table is partial and in-frame only. The data contain 43,000 or so clones, approximately 83% of them singletons. The sample in question was peripheral blood, obtained after recovery from COVID-19. The receptors shown here come from a human donor who had recovered from COVID-19.

The gene calls are TRBV4-1 and TRBJ1-1; 7 nucleotides agree with TRBD1. Trimming removed 4 bases from V and 5 bases from J; junction bases left unmatched: 10. Germline assignment: CDR1 MGHRA and CDR2 YSYEKL. This CDR3 is 15 amino acids long. CDR3 in amino acids: CASSPYKGAGTEAFF. The CDR3 DNA is TGCGCCAGCAGCCCTTATAAGGGGGCAGGGACTGAAGCTTTCTTT.

This clone turned up a few times. The chain has TRBV7-2 and TRBJ2-3; D uncertain. The CDR3 is 15 amino acids. V lost 6 bases to trimming and J lost 9 bases, with 22 bases between them. Germline CDR1 is SGHTA and CDR2 is FQGNSA. The CDR3: CASRSATQAQGTQYF. CDR3 DNA sequence: TGTGCCAGCAGGTCGGCGACACAAGCACAAGGGACGCAGTATTTT.

In nucleotides, the CDR3 is TGCGCCAGCAGTGAAAGGCGGGCGCTAGCGGGACCAGAGACCCAGTACTTC. It codes for CASSERRALAGPETQYF. The V call is TRBV10-2, the J call TRBJ2-5; 9 bases fit TRBD2. J was trimmed by 4 bases and V by 3 bases; bases with no gene match: 12. Germline loops: CDR1 WSHSY, CDR2 SAAADI. This CDR3 region has 17 residues.

The genes are TRBV2 and TRBJ2-7; possibly TRBD2 for D (7 bases). The CDR3 spans 15 residues. V was shortened by 5 bases and J by 2 bases, with 16 bases between the two germline ends. The germline CDR1 and CDR2 sequences are SNHLY and FYNNEI. In nucleotides, the CDR3 is TGTGCCAGCAGTTTGAGGGGGGGCGGGCCCTACGAGCAGTACGTC. Translating it yields CASSLRGGGPYEQYV.

The genes are TRBV10-2 and TRBJ2-7; TRBD2 agrees at 12 bases. Germline V gene sequence: CDR1 WSHSY, CDR2 SAAADI. V was pared by 7 bases and J by 4 bases, with 5 bases of the junction left unmatched. The CDR3 is 14 amino acids. The CDR3 bases are TGCGCCAGCAAGTTGACTAGCGGGAGTTACGAGCAGTACTTC. This sequence encodes CASKLTSGSYEQYF.

The table lists this clone with a count of one. The V gene is TRBV25-1, the J gene TRBJ1-2; D is unresolved. The V gene lost 5 bases and the J gene lost 1 base, with 5 bases spanning the gap. In germline, CDR1 is MGHDK, CDR2 SYGVNS. There are 12 residues in the CDR3. CDR3 sequence reads: CASSLYNYGYTF. CDR3 DNA sequence: TGTGCCAGCAGTTTATATAACTATGGCTACACCTTC.

This chain joins TRBV14 and TRBJ1-2; D is unresolved. Trimming shortened V by 2 bases and J by 7 bases, and 11 bases separated the two germline ends. CDR1 is SGHDN and CDR2 is FVKESK in the germline V gene. This CDR3 comprises 13 residues. DNA of the CDR3: TGTGCCAGCAGCCAAATCGGGCTGGGTGGCTACACCTTC. Protein product: CASSQIGLGGYTF.

The chain couples TRBV28 to TRBJ2-7; possible D gene TRBD1, 5 bases. The CDR3 has 12 residues. Germline values: CDR1 MDHEN, CDR2 SYDVKM. Trimming cost V 9 bases and J 6 bases, with 15 bases left between them. The CDR3, as DNA: TGTGCCAGTAAGACAGTAAAACCCGAGCAGTACTTC. Protein: CASKTVKPEQYF.

J is TRBJ2-5 and V is TRBV18; D call uncertain. Deletions cut 8 bases from V and 0 bases from J, with 28 bases between. The CDR3 is 19 residues long. Germline V lookup: CDR1 KGHSH, CDR2 LQKENI. CDR3 DNA: TGTGCCAGCGACCGCAGGTTGGCCCCCTCGAAACGGTACCAAGAGACCCAGTACTTC. Its translation is CASDRRLAPSKRYQETQYF.

The genes are TRBV3-1 (or the pseudogene TRBV3-2) and TRBJ2-7; 7 positions agree with TRBD2. Germline V gene sequence: CDR1 LGHDT, CDR2 YNNKEL (reference sequence). The J segment lost 1 base and the V segment lost 1 base, leaving 4 bases of the junction unmatched. The CDR3 has 15 amino acids. CDR3: CASSQGRAGSYEQYF. The CDR3 coding sequence is TGTGCCAGCAGCCAAGGCCGAGCGGGATCCTACGAGCAGTACTTC.

The chain recombines TRBV14 with TRBJ2-3; TRBD2 matches at 10 bases. CDR3 size: 16 residues. The ends lost 4 bases at V and 0 bases at J; junction bases unmatched: 4. Germline-derived CDR1 and CDR2 are SGHDN and FVKESK. CDR3 sequence: CASSPLAGFSTDTQYF. Written as DNA, the CDR3 is TGTGCCAGCAGCCCACTAGCGGGGTTCAGCACAGATACGCAGTATTTT.

The J gene is TRBJ2-5, the V gene TRBV29-1, with 8 bases matching TRBD1. Germline CDR1 SQVTM, CDR2 ANQGSEA. V lost 6 bases to trimming and J lost 5 bases; unmatched junction nucleotides: 5. CDR3 length: 12 amino acids. The CDR3 sequence is CSVTGGWETQYF. Written as DNA, the CDR3 is TGCAGCGTAACAGGGGGTTGGGAGACCCAGTACTTC.

The rearrangement uses TRBV19 and TRBJ1-5; 12 bases agree with TRBD1. Germline V CDR1 and CDR2: LNHDA, SQIVND (reference sequence). This CDR3 has 14 amino acids. V shed 6 bases, J shed 9 bases, and the junction held 6 bases outside the gene matches. Written as DNA, the CDR3 is TGTGCCAGTAGGGGGACAGGGGGCAATATGCCCCAGCATTTT. Its translation is CASRGTGGNMPQHF.

This clone has a handful of counts. J is TRBJ2-7 and V is TRBV6-5; D possibly uses TRBD1 or TRBD2 (5 bases each). Trimming took off 4 bases at V and 3 bases at J, with 10 bases between the two ends. Germline CDR1 and CDR2: MNHEY and SVGAGI. The length of the CDR3 is 13 residues. CDR3 coding DNA: TGTGCCAGCAGTTCCGGGACGGACTACGAGCAGTACTTC. It encodes CASSSGTDYEQYF.

V is TRBV20-1 and J is TRBJ1-5; TRBD1 aligns across 7 bases. With V trimmed by 3 bases and J by 6 bases, 8 bases remained unmatched. The length of the CDR3 is 14 residues. Germline assignment: CDR1 DFQATT and CDR2 SNEGSKA (reference sequence). The CDR3 region is CSASSTGIGQPQHF. The CDR3 DNA sequence: TGCAGTGCTAGTTCGACAGGGATCGGTCAGCCCCAGCATTTT.

This clone was seen only a few times. The V and J genes are TRBV7-7 and TRBJ2-1; D is ambiguous. Germline CDR1 reads SSHAT; CDR2 reads FNYEAQ (reference sequence). This CDR3 comprises 14 residues. V dropped 5 bases and J dropped 5 bases, with 13 bases sitting between them. The CDR3 loop is CASSPLQSHNEQFF. The CDR3 DNA reads as TGTGCCAGCAGCCCCCTACAGTCCCACAATGAGCAGTTCTTC. The full variable domain, with the rest looked up from reference TRBV7-7 and TRBJ2-1, is GAGVSQSPRYKVTKRGQDVTLRCDPISSHATLYWYQQALGQGPEFLTYFNYEAQPDKSGLPSDRFSAERPEGSISTLTIQRTEQRDSAMYRCASSPLQSHNEQFFGPGTRLTVL.

The DNA for the CDR3 is TGCGCCAGCAGCACGGGACAGGGAACTAATCAGCCCCAGCATTTT. This sequence encodes CASSTGQGTNQPQHF. V is TRBV5-1 and J is TRBJ1-5; 9 bases are shared with TRBD1. The CDR3 extends over 15 amino acids. Germline V gene data show CDR1 as SGHRS and CDR2 as YFSETQ. J lost 4 bases, V lost 4 bases, and 6 bases had no gene match.

This clone has only one observation. The rearrangement joins TRBV4-2 to TRBJ2-3; 8 bases align to TRBD2. This CDR3 is 16 amino acids long. Per germline, CDR1 LGHNA and CDR2 YNFKEQ. With 1 base clipped from V and 4 bases from J, the junction kept 7 bases outside the gene matches. CDR3 sequence (DNA): TGTGCCAGCAGCCAAGTAACGCGGGAGGTCTCAGATACGCAGTATTTT. Translating it yields CASSQVTREVSDTQYF.

The CDR3: CASSIERDYGYTF. In DNA form, the CDR3 reads TGTGCCAGTAGTATAGAGAGGGACTATGGCTACACCTTC. The chain employs TRBV19 and TRBJ1-2; no definite D call. The CDR3 runs 13 residues. Germline CDR1 and CDR2: LNHDA and SQIVND (reference sequence). V was trimmed by 0 bases and J by 3 bases, leaving 5 bases between them.

This chain joins TRBV18 and TRBJ1-1, with 10 bases lining up with TRBD1. CDR1 and CDR2 (germline): KGHSH, LQKENI. After removal of 4 bases from V and 1 base from J, the junction contained 6 bases not matched to a gene. The CDR3 covers 16 residues. CDR3: CASSRGQGEKNTEAFF. Here the CDR3 DNA reads TGTGCCAGCTCACGAGGACAGGGGGAGAAGAACACTGAAGCTTTCTTT.

V usage is TRBV7-2 and J usage is TRBJ2-1; 8 bases agree with TRBD2. Unmatched junction bases numbered 9, after V lost 4 bases and J lost 7 bases. The CDR3 extends over 15 amino acids. CDR1 is SGHTA, CDR2 FQGNSA, per germline. In nucleotides, the CDR3 is TGTGCCAGCAGCTCGGGACTAGTAGGGAGGAATGAGCAGTTCTTC. Protein: CASSSGLVGRNEQFF.

This sequence joins TRBV10-3 and TRBJ1-4; TRBD1 aligns across 8 bases. The CDR3 extends over 14 amino acids. Germline CDR1 reads ENHRY; CDR2 reads SYGVKD. The V gene end was trimmed by 4 bases and the J gene end by 6 bases; junction bases not matched to a gene: 4. In nucleotides, the CDR3 is TGTGCCATCAGTGCAGGGGGCGCAGATGAAAAACTGTTTTTT. It is translated as CAISAGGADEKLFF.

The chain links TRBV6-5 to TRBJ1-5; D not certain. This CDR3 is 15 amino acids long. The V end was cut by 6 bases, the J end by 0 bases, with 12 bases between. Germline assignment: CDR1 MNHEY and CDR2 SVGAGI. CDR3 bases: TGTGCCAGCAGGTTAACAGCTAATAGCAATCAGCCCCAGCATTTT. Translating it yields CASRLTANSNQPQHF.

The chain combines TRBV11-2 with TRBJ1-1; D remains ambiguous. Deletions cut 7 bases from V and 3 bases from J, with 9 bases between. The CDR3 is 12 residues long. Germline assignment: CDR1 SGHAT and CDR2 FQNNGV. In DNA, the CDR3 is TGTGCCAGCACACAGAGGTACACTGAAGCTTTCTTT. It yields the protein CASTQRYTEAFF.

This chain joins TRBV2 and TRBJ2-1, with 9 bases lining up with TRBD1. With 11 bases clipped from V and 7 bases from J, the junction kept 12 bases outside the gene matches. The length of the CDR3 is 14 residues. Germline CDR1 reads SNHLY; CDR2 reads FYNNEI. In nucleotides, the CDR3 is TGTGCCGGAGGGGGGACAGGGAACAGGAATGAGCAGTTCTTC. Its protein product is CAGGGTGNRNEQFF.

V and J are TRBV6-6 and TRBJ2-1, with TRBD1 identical over 9 bases. Trimming removed 5 bases from V and 10 bases from J; junction bases left unmatched: 12. This CDR3 has 15 residues. Germline-derived CDR1 and CDR2 are MNHNY and SVGAGI (reference sequence). The CDR3 region has the DNA TGTGCCAGCAGTATACTGGGAGGACAGGGGTGGGAGCAGTTCTTC. Its translation: CASSILGGQGWEQFF.

The V call is TRBV6-5, the J call TRBJ1-1; 9 bases are shared with TRBD1. The V gene end was trimmed by 9 bases and the J gene end by 4 bases; junction bases not matched to a gene: 6. From germline, CDR1 is MNHEY and CDR2 SVGAGI. The CDR3 consists of 13 residues. The CDR3: CASHHRGRTEAFF. In DNA form, the CDR3 reads TGTGCCAGTCACCACAGGGGGCGCACTGAAGCTTTCTTT.

J is TRBJ1-1 and V is TRBV3-1 (or the pseudogene TRBV3-2); unclear D gene. Germline V gene lookup returns CDR1 LGHDT and CDR2 YNNKEL (reference sequence). Between the trimmed V and J ends, which lost 1 base and 5 bases, there was a span of 17 bases. The CDR3 is made up of 16 amino acids. This chain's CDR3 is CASSQATGLVGTEAFF. CDR3 coding DNA: TGTGCCAGCAGCCAAGCTACCGGTCTGGTGGGTACTGAAGCTTTCTTT.

The chain joins TRBV29-1 to TRBJ2-5; D tentatively reads TRBD1 or TRBD2 (5 bases each). Trimming left V 0 bases short and J 5 bases short, with 19 bases between. The CDR3 spans 16 residues. The germline CDR1 and CDR2 sequences are SQVTM and ANQGSEA. As DNA, the CDR3 is TGCAGCGTTGAAGATGGTCCGGGACCCGGCCGGGAGACCCAGTACTTC. Its translation: CSVEDGPGPGRETQYF.